Reported below is one TCR beta chain. Its antigen is as yet unknown. CDR1 is SGHKS, CDR2 YYEKEE, per germline (reference sequence). This CDR3 is 15 amino acids long. Germline trimming cut 1 base from V and 8 bases from J; bases unmatched to any gene: 6. The sort gate was single viable CD3+CD4+CD8-CD45RO+ cells for memory CD4+ T cells. CD4+ T cells were isolated by positive magnetic selection. Original methodology: Out-of-frame sequences were removed, leaving some 2 million distinct TCRbeta sequences. Repertoires were generated with immunoSEQ multiplex PCR, while TCRdb's copy carries only in-frame clones and drops some. V, J and clone size are those of that table, while D and trimming were read from the DNA. The top ten clones hold 0.85% to 0.95% of a sample with some 49,000 clones, around four fifths of them seen once. This sample is drawn from a study of memory CD4+ T cells and cytomegalovirus serostatus. The overall study: Of the healthy Belgian adults, eight or nine were CMV seropositive and 24 seronegative.

General study points: Of 150 to 200 reported CMV TCRbeta sequences, around 62 were found in memory CD4+ repertoires.

The TCR comes from an adult in good health and CMV-seronegative. Sequenced material: memory CD4+ T cells from blood. The chain links TRBV5-5 to TRBJ1-1; 12 bases line up with TRBD1. CDR3 sequence (DNA): TGTGCCAGCAGCTTGTTGGGGACAGGGGGCGCAGAAGCTTTCTTT. Translation gives CASSLLGTGGAEAFF. Full variable domain (outside the CDR3, taken from reference TRBV5-5 and TRBJ1-1): DAGVTQSPTHLIKTRGQQVTLRCSPISGHKSVSWYQQVLGQGPQFIFQYYEKEERGRGNFPDRFSARQFPNYSSELNVNALLLGDSALYLCASSLLGTGGAEAFFGQGTRLTVV.